The sequence of this TCR beta chain was determined in a study of early T cells in non-severe SARS-CoV-2 infection. Study information: The sequenced material was bulk RNA from unsorted whole blood, and its chains were unpaired.

General study findings and limits: VDJdb-based annotation leaned toward anti-spike CD8 responses and missed private and CD4 specificities.

Individual cDNA molecules received unique molecular identifiers. TCRdb redid the calling of the 5' RACE reads with MiXCR, one entry per CDR3 protein. The sample contains 70,000 or so distinct CDR3 sequences, about 4.6% of which appear only once. This clonotype has ten or more counts. The antigen is unknown. Trimming took 9 bases from V and 3 from J; bases not matched to a gene: 7. The CDR3 length is 14 residues. Germline V CDR1 and CDR2: WSHSY, SAAADI. The origin of this receptor is an adult who was a healthcare worker with PCR-confirmed SARS-CoV-2 infection or an uninfected control (not recorded which). The donor label of this sample is uncertain. Sequencing used whole blood, obtained at baseline. This chain joins TRBV10-2 and TRBJ2-1; TRBD1 aligns across 8 bases. The CDR3 region has the DNA TGCGCCAGTGCAGGGGGCGCCGGCTACAATGAGCAGTTCTTC. It is translated as CASAGGAGYNEQFF.